The 9 T cell receptor beta chains in this list originate from one sample, sequenced in a study of cytomegalovirus exposure and HLA in healthy donors. PCR involved 60 Vbeta and 13 Jbeta primers. The protocol was immunoSEQ multiplex PCR, while the TCRdb copy is restricted to in-frame clones and leaves out a portion. The data show 75,000 to 80,000 clones, about 75% seen once. The specimen was PBMCs. These receptors were taken from a man in his 60s in good health and CMV-seropositive.

This clone was seen a handful of times. V is TRBV7-3 and J is TRBJ1-2; perhaps TRBD1 as D (5 bases). Germline CDR1 and CDR2: SGHTA and FQGTGA. This CDR3 spans 17 amino acids. The V end lost 3 bases, the J end lost 1 base, and 18 bases lay between the germline ends. CDR3 sequence (DNA): TGTGCCAGCAGCTTCCCCCAAGACAGAAGTTTTAACTATGGCTACACCTTC. Translating it yields CASSFPQDRSFNYGYTF.

This clone was seen a handful of times. The rearrangement uses TRBV11-2 and TRBJ2-5, with D possibly TRBD1 on 5 matching bases. V lost 8 bases, J lost 3 bases, and 16 bases lay in between. CDR3 size: 14 residues. The V gene's germline CDR1 is SGHAT and CDR2 FQNNGV. CDR3 sequence: CASGQLPREETQYF. The CDR3 region has the DNA TGTGCCAGCGGACAACTTCCCCGAGAAGAGACCCAGTACTTC.

This chain joins TRBV7-8 and TRBJ2-7; tentatively, D is TRBD1 (5 bases). The germline V gene has CDR1 SGHVS and CDR2 FQNEAQ. There are 14 residues in the CDR3. V was trimmed by 2 bases and J by 1 base, leaving 9 bases between them. This CDR3 reads CASSLTGASYEQYF. In nucleotides, the CDR3 is TGTGCCAGCAGCTTAACAGGAGCTTCCTACGAGCAGTACTTC.

This chain connects TRBV10-1 to TRBJ1-1; a possible D gene is TRBD1 (5 bases). The germline V and J ends were trimmed by 5 bases and 1 base, with 8 bases remaining between them. The germline V gene encodes CDR1 WNHNN and CDR2 SYGVQD (reference sequence). The CDR3 sequence is 13 residues long. The CDR3 DNA sequence: TGCGCCAGCAGTAATGGGGCGAACACTGAAGCTTTCTTT. Amino acid sequence: CASSNGANTEAFF.

This sequence joins TRBV27 and TRBJ2-1; TRBD1 matches at 10 bases. This CDR3 contains 15 residues. Germline CDR1 is MNHEY and CDR2 is SMNVEV (reference sequence). Trimming took 5 bases from V and 2 from J; bases not matched to a gene: 3. CDR3 nucleotides: TGTGCCAGCAGTCCGGGACAGGGGACCTACAATGAGCAGTTCTTC. Protein product: CASSPGQGTYNEQFF.

The chain has TRBV6-5 and TRBJ2-5; possibly TRBD1 for D (5 bases). Between the trimmed V and J ends, which lost 5 bases and 5 bases, there was a span of 15 bases. This CDR3 region has 14 residues. Germline CDR1 is MNHEY and CDR2 is SVGAGI. The DNA for the CDR3 is TGTGCCAGCAGTCGCTCCCAGGGTTATGAGACCCAGTACTTC. Protein product: CASSRSQGYETQYF.

This clone was seen more than once but under ten times. V and J are TRBV7-9 and TRBJ1-5, with D hard to call. The CDR3 runs 12 residues. Looked up from germline, CDR1 is SEHNR and CDR2 is FQNEAQ (reference sequence). V shed 4 bases and J shed 3 bases, with 4 bases lying between them. The CDR3 nucleotides read TGTGCCAGCAGCTCCCTCAATCAGCCCCAGCATTTT. This gives the protein CASSSLNQPQHF.

This rearrangement joins TRBV7-3 to TRBJ2-2; TRBD2 might be the D (5 bases). The CDR3 is 14 residues long. V was pared by 4 bases and J by 5 bases, with 11 bases between. CDR1 is SGHTA and CDR2 is FQGTGA in the germline V gene. CDR3 region: CASSSPGNTGELFF. The CDR3 DNA follows: TGTGCCAGCAGCTCCCCCGGGAATACCGGGGAGCTGTTTTTT.

The J gene is TRBJ1-5, the V gene TRBV2, with TRBD1 matching over 7 bases. The CDR3 contains 15 residues. Germline CDR1 reads SNHLY; CDR2 reads FYNNEI. V was pared by 6 bases and J by 3 bases, with 8 bases of the junction left unmatched. The CDR3 here is CASRQRQGYNQPQHF. The DNA for the CDR3 is TGTGCCAGCAGACAGAGACAGGGATACAATCAGCCCCAGCATTTT.